The 19 T cell receptor beta chains below were found in one sample sequenced in a study of tumor-infiltrating lymphocytes in primary liver carcinoma. With around 500 ng total RNA as template and a constant-region primer, TCR beta cDNA was made. Each TCR beta library was derived from three nested multiplex PCR rounds that employed slightly modified ARM-PCR. TRBV1-TRBV30 forward and Cbeta reverse primers drove the first two roughly 9-cycle rounds. TCRdb redid the calling of the multiplex PCR reads with MiXCR, one entry per CDR3 protein. The sample yields some 200,000 distinct CDR3 sequences, around three fifths seen once. Blood RNA was derived from unsorted whole blood, and germline DNA was extracted too. Sequences were obtained from peripheral blood. These receptors all stem from a woman aged 60-70 years with primary liver carcinoma and hepatitis B virus infection.

Concerning this clonotype itself: Mismatch with germline at one junction end may stem from a read error. The gene calls are TRBV11-3 and TRBJ2-7, with TRBD1 matching 11 bases. Germline V lookup: CDR1 SGHNT, CDR2 YENEEA. The length of the CDR3 is 13 residues. The CDR3 is CGSRDRGTYKQYF. DNA for the CDR3: TGTGGCAGCCGGGACAGGGGGACCTACAAGCAGTACTTC.

Notes on this clonotype: Because it lacks the conserved phenylalanine or tryptophan at the end, this CDR3 is likely a read error. The limits of the CDR3 on the DNA are not certain, so only TCRdb's listed CDR3 is given. The genes are TRBV11-2 and TRBJ2-3; the table's D gene call, TRBD2, was not cross checked with the DNA. The CDR3 region is 16 residues in length, termini included. Germline V gene data show CDR1 as SGHAT and CDR2 as FQNNGV. The CDR3 loop reads CASSITTSGLVGTQYS.

Remarks on this clonotype: One base away lies a much larger clone, so this may be a sequencing read error. The rearrangement joins TRBV10-3 to TRBJ1-1; no definite D call. Germline values: CDR1 ENHRY, CDR2 SYGVKD. This CDR3 region has 12 residues. V lost 8 bases and J lost 4, with 11 bases in between. This CDR3 is CAIRSASTEAFF. DNA for the CDR3: TGTGCCATCCGTTCGGCCAGCACTGAAGCTTTCTTT.

This clonotype was seen repeatedly, ten times or more. The V call is TRBV29-1, the J call TRBJ1-1, with TRBD1 as a possible D gene (6 bases). The CDR3 spans 12 residues. The germline V gene has CDR1 SQVTM and CDR2 ANQGSEA. V was shortened by 5 bases and J by 6 bases, with 13 bases between the two germline ends. CDR3 in amino acids: CSVIGGLAEAFF. The CDR3 nucleotides are TGCAGCGTTATAGGGGGGCTCGCTGAAGCTTTCTTT.

Points on this clonotype: The junction does not match germline at one end; this may be a read error. DNA for the CDR3: TGCGCCAGTAGCCAAGCCATGTTCCAGCGGGAGGACCCCTACAATGAGCAGTTCTTC. Its protein is CASSQAMFQREDPYNEQFF. The genes are TRBV4-1 and TRBJ2-1; 9 bases line up with TRBD2. CDR1 and CDR2 (germline): MGHRA, YSYEKL. The CDR3 length is 19 residues.

The table lists this clonotype with a count of one. A much more abundant neighbour one base away suggests this may be a read error. J is TRBJ2-7 and V is TRBV6-5; 11 nucleotides align to TRBD2. Trimming at V came to 8 bases and at J to 3 bases, leaving 12 bases not matched to a gene. The length of the CDR3 is 16 residues. Germline V gene lookup returns CDR1 MNHEY and CDR2 SVGAGI. The CDR3 loop reads CASRFKRGTSGYEQYF. CDR3 in DNA: TGTGCCAGCCGCTTCAAGAGGGGGACTAGCGGCTACGAGCAGTACTTC.

V usage is TRBV6-2 or TRBV6-3 and J usage is TRBJ2-1, with TRBD2 matching over 14 bases. This CDR3 has 16 amino acids. V dropped 11 bases and J dropped 3; count of bases not matched to a gene: 9. Germline lookup yields CDR1 MNHEY and CDR2 SVGEGT. CDR3 region: CACISGLAGVYNEQFF. The DNA for the CDR3 is TGTGCCTGCATTTCGGGACTAGCGGGGGTCTACAATGAGCAGTTCTTC.

As for this clonotype: Sequence at one end of the junction differs from germline and may be a read error. The rearrangement uses TRBV11-2 and TRBJ2-1; a possible D gene is TRBD2 (6 bases). Germline values: CDR1 SGHAT, CDR2 FQNNGV. This CDR3 is 13 amino acids long. Here the CDR3 DNA reads TGTGCCAGCAGCTGGACTAACGGGTCAGAGCAGTCCTTC. It is translated as CASSWTNGSEQSF.

The chain joins TRBV11-3 to TRBJ2-7; D may be TRBD1 or TRBD2 (5 bases each). The CDR3 consists of 15 residues. The V gene's germline CDR1 is SGHNT and CDR2 YENEEA. V lost 8 bases and J 7 bases, leaving 24 bases between the germline ends. CDR3 in amino acids: CASGRPRATGGEQYF. CDR3 DNA: TGTGCCAGCGGCAGACCCCGAGCTACAGGCGGGGAGCAGTACTTC.

Comments on this clonotype: With a much larger clone just one base away, this may be a read error. The chain couples TRBV10-3 to TRBJ2-5, with 7 positions matching TRBD2. CDR3 length: 13 amino acids. From germline, CDR1 is ENHRY and CDR2 SYGVKD. CDR3 sequence: CVTLAPGQETQYF. The CDR3 coding sequence is TGTGTCACACTAGCGCCGGGGCAAGAGACCCAGTACTTC.

This clonotype was counted at least ten times. This rearrangement joins TRBV6-5 to TRBJ2-3; D not certain. Germline CDR1 is MNHEY and CDR2 is SVGAGI. The CDR3 is made up of 12 amino acids. The CDR3 reads CALGTPDARQYF. In nucleotides, the CDR3 is TGTGCACTGGGCACTCCCGACGCGAGGCAGTATTTT.

As concerns this clonotype: The DNA is omitted, as the CDR3 cannot be located on it reliably, and the CDR3 follows TCRdb's listing. The rearrangement uses TRBV4-1 and TRBJ2-6; the D segment call TRBD1 is taken from the table without a DNA check. The CDR3 comprises 17 residues, both ends counted. CDR1 and CDR2 from the germline V gene are MGHRA and YSYEKL. The chain's CDR3 is CASSQEGVGSGANVLSF.

This clonotype was found a few times. A much larger clonotype is one base distant, so this may be a read error. The CDR3 DNA follows: TGCACCAGCAGCCCCCTGACAGGGAGCCGAGATACGCAGTATTTT. Residues: CTSSPLTGSRDTQYF. The chain recombines TRBV4-1 with TRBJ2-3, with TRBD1 matching over 7 bases. Per germline, CDR1 MGHRA and CDR2 YSYEKL. This CDR3 is 15 amino acids long.

About this clonotype: This could be a read error, since a much larger clone is one nucleotide away. V gene TRBV6-5 combines with J gene TRBJ1-2, with D possibly matching TRBD1 (5 bases). CDR3 length equals 16 residues. Per germline, CDR1 MNHEY and CDR2 SVGAGI. CDR3 sequence reads: CASCYDHGLRGNGYTF. CDR3 DNA: TGTGCCAGCTGTTACGACCACGGACTGAGGGGCAATGGCTACACCTTC.

Details on this clonotype: Germline and junction disagree at one end, which may indicate a read error. The genes are TRBV6-5 and TRBJ1-3, with no clear D. CDR3 length equals 16 residues. In germline, CDR1 is MNHEY, CDR2 SVGAGI. CDR3: CAGSTSERLSGNTIYF. The CDR3 DNA reads TGTGCCGGCAGTACTTCCGAGAGACTCTCTGGAAACACCATATATTTT.

Concerning this clonotype: The CDR3 end shows no conserved phenylalanine or tryptophan, and so a read error is likely. The chain has TRBV10-3 and TRBJ1-1; tentatively, D is TRBD1 (5 bases). The germline V gene encodes CDR1 ENHRY and CDR2 SYGVKD. CDR3 length equals 19 residues. CDR3 nucleotides: TGTGGCATCAGTGAGTCAAGGCAGTCTAAGGGGAGGGGCCGCACTGAAGCTTTCTCT. Translation gives CGISESRQSKGRGRTEAFS.

This clonotype has at least ten counts. V gene TRBV12-3 or TRBV12-4 combines with J gene TRBJ2-1; D possibly corresponds to TRBD1 (6 bases). V was cut by 7 bases and J by 4 bases, with 17 bases left in between. The CDR3 sequence is 15 residues long. Written as DNA, the CDR3 is TGTGCCAGCACCGCCACTGGGGGCAAATACAATGAGCAGTTCTTC. It is translated as CASTATGGKYNEQFF.

To note about this clonotype: The junction differs from germline at one of its ends, possibly a read error. This sequence joins TRBV28 and TRBJ2-1; D could derive from TRBD1 or TRBD2 (5 bases each). Germline V CDR1 and CDR2: MDHEN, SYDVKM. CDR3 length: 11 residues. The CDR3 DNA follows: TGTGCCAGCAGTTGGGGGATTGAGCAGTCCTTC. The encoded protein is CASSWGIEQSF.

This clonotype came up many times. The chain is built from TRBV6-1 and TRBJ2-5; tentatively, D is TRBD1 (6 bases). CDR1 is MNHNS and CDR2 is SASEGT in the germline V gene. V gave up 11 bases and J gave up 0 bases, with 13 bases separating them. CDR3 size: 13 residues. CDR3 DNA sequence: TGTGCCGGATCGGACAGCTACCAAGAGACCCAGTACTTC. It yields the protein CAGSDSYQETQYF.